Sequencing of this T cell receptor beta chain was carried out in a study of T cell changes during pregnancy in multiple sclerosis (dated by TCRdb to between 2017 and 2020). For the wider study: Changes in the T cell repertoire over the course of pregnancy were examined in this study in women with multiple sclerosis.

As regards this clone: Its antigen is unknown. The input lacks base qualities; no much larger clone sits a single base away.

The CDR3 holds 13 amino acids from the cysteine to the phenylalanine. This entry keeps only the CDR3 DNA: 39 bases, framed from base 1. From V the trimming removes 6 bases and from J it removes 10 bases, while the gene matches leave 6 bases of the junction unaccounted for. CDR1 and CDR2 were assigned from the germline V gene as MNHEY and SVGAGI. The protocol used for the library was the immunoSEQ multiplex PCR assay. TCRdb carries this immuneACCESS record with in-frame sequences only. Its versions omit some clonotypes, under half of them owing to an unresolved V gene in the studies checked, with the rest unexplained. The sample yields more than 25,000 clones; about 89% were counted once. The ten most abundant clones make up roughly 10% of the sample.

The TCR originated in a female donor with multiple sclerosis, enrolled in a pregnancy study. The sequencing here drew on CD8+ T cells from peripheral blood mononuclear cells, taken in the third trimester of pregnancy. This chain is built from TRBV6-5 and TRBJ1-6, with 7 bases matching TRBD1. The CDR3 sequence is CASRTGSQSPLHF. The DNA sequence is as follows: TGTGCCAGCAGGACAGGGTCGCAGTCACCCCTCCACTTT.